The subject of this entry is one T cell receptor beta chain. Its antigen is still unknown. Base qualities are missing; no much larger clone stands one base away. Libraries were built with the immunoSEQ multiplex PCR assay. A mixture of 60 forward primers for TCR Vbeta segments and 13 reverse primers for TCR Jbeta segments was used in the multiplex PCR. The CDR3 region of rearranged TCR beta genes was amplified from genomic DNA by a multiplex PCR assay. The amplified TCR beta libraries were sequenced on the Illumina HiSeq System as 87-base-pair reads. From the authors' description of their analysis: A later analysis counted about 80 million unique TCR beta chains across the 666 repertoires, and around 9.9 million of these chains were shared by at least two donors. To remove PCR and sequencing errors, raw reads were error-corrected and collapsed into unique sequences using a nearest-neighbor algorithm that merged closely related sequences. V, D and J gene segments were assigned by aligning CDR3 sequences to IMGT reference sequences. For a sequence to be retained, a match of at least six nucleotides was required to both a V gene segment and a J gene segment. A rearrangement counted as productive if the CDR3 had no stop codons and remained in frame with V and J, and every other rearrangement counted as non-productive. CDR3 was defined by IMGT convention, running from the second conserved V-encoded cysteine to the conserved J-encoded phenylalanine. The earlier analysis of fewer than 700 of the donors excluded sequences that lacked an unambiguous match to a single V gene segment. In an earlier analysis of 587 of the donors, V segments were called functional above 56.7% productive rearrangements and were called segregating when the between-donor standard deviation exceeded 5%. A statistical classification framework was developed to diagnose cytomegalovirus status using the catalog of TCR beta chain sequences. A later analysis assigned V and J genes by comparing TCR nucleotide sequences with IMGT/GENE-DB human TR gene sequences. A later analysis assigned CDR3 sequences and most-parsimonious VDJ recombination scenarios with the TCRdist pipeline. In a later analysis, each TCR beta chain was defined by its CDR3 amino acid sequence together with its V-gene family, and reads lacking a unique V-gene family were excluded. In a later analysis, approximately 640 highly shared, low-generation-probability nucleotide sequences were removed to address suspected cross-contamination and a sequencing artifact. In a later analysis, a clonal expansion index for each public chain was calculated from normalized within-repertoire ranks of inferred template counts. A later analysis computed generation probabilities with a VDJ recombination model fitted to out-of-frame rearrangements, and checked the results against IGoR. In a later analysis, hypergeometric tests were used to score TCR-TCR, TCR-HLA and TCR-CMV co-occurrence, with a repertoire-size bias correction applied to TCR pairs. False discovery rates were estimated in a later analysis by permuting HLA or CMV assignments 20 times. In a later analysis, co-occurring TCRs were grouped using DBSCAN, and TCRdist sequence similarity was added for clustering within HLA-allele-positive subsets. Repertoires with fewer than 30,000 or more than 120,000 public chains, plus five repertoires with anomalous nucleotide sharing, were excluded from co-occurrence clustering. TCRdb took this table from immuneACCESS and kept in-frame rearrangements with V and J called. Such tables lack part of the clones; where checked against another copy, unresolved V genes explain under half of the gap, and the rest is unexplained. That table gives V, J and clone size, and the DNA gave D and trimming. The sample table holds about 140,000 clones, of which over 65% were seen once. The top ten clones comprise approximately 2.3% of the sample.

The sample is drawn from a study of cytomegalovirus exposure and HLA in healthy donors (dated by TCRdb to 2016 to 2017). In terms of the full investigation: According to an earlier analysis of 550 to 750 of the donors, about 190 million T cells yielded 95 million to 140 million unique TCR beta sequences and 276 Gb of sequence data. About 310 gigabases of sequencing data and approximately 85 million unique TCR sequences were included in an early release covering 550 to 800 HLA-typed donors. The genetic ancestry cluster associated with self-reported Caucasian donors included 81% of the 350 to 500 genotyped donors. The study aimed to test whether signatures of past pathogen exposure could be identified by cataloging public T cell receptors. The study profiled the T cell repertoires of more than 500 subjects by immunosequencing and related them to cytomegalovirus serostatus. A separate validation cohort of approximately 120 different subjects was used in addition to the 666-subject first cohort. To predict cytomegalovirus infection status, the study combined high-throughput TCR immunosequencing, statistical association of individual TCRs with disease status, and machine learning. A later analysis re-analyzed previously published TCR beta repertoires from 666 donors and added high-resolution HLA genotyping to study TCR occurrence patterns. The later analysis used no new phenotypic data to find candidate immune exposures, relying instead on TCR beta sequences and their occurrence across donors. In an earlier analysis of 500 to 650 of the donors, high-throughput TCR beta sequencing was used to judge whether each TCR beta V gene segment behaved as functional or pseudogenic. Donor age, sex, ethnicity and CMV serostatus were collected together with the repertoire data. Genome-wide SNP genotypes for about 65% of the 666 donors were used in a later genetic analysis, which treated that subset as a discovery cohort. All discovery cohort repertoires had been generated on a single sequencing platform. HLA typing included class I and class II loci at four-digit resolution. Typing coverage differed by locus: A, B, C, DRB1 and DQB1 were typed in roughly 620-630 donors, DQA1 in about 500, DPA1 in some 600, and DPB1 in 450 to 490. A handful of DR-DQ haplotypes were treated as single units for association and clustering because of strong linkage in the cohort. Among under 450 genotyped donors of the cohort, an average of around 240,000 unique TCR beta nucleotide sequences were sequenced per donor, approximately 20% of them non-productive.

The study at large found these results: An earlier analysis of around 500 of the donors showed that most TCR beta V segments appeared in productive rearrangements either about 87% or about 30% of the time, which broadly matched IMGT annotations. Because the 87-base-pair reads could not distinguish some IMGT-functional V segments, including TRBV6-2 and TRBV6-3, those segments were excluded. Specific HLA alleles were associated with more than 15,000 TCR beta sequences at a false discovery rate of 0.05 in a later analysis. Because counts were too low, seventeen rarely observed V segments, including chromosome 9 orphons, were excluded from the earlier analysis of 587 of the donors. A few of the identified cytomegalovirus-associated TCR beta chains were confirmed in vitro to be specific for cytomegalovirus antigens. It was suggested by the authors that the approach could potentially be generalized to other disease states and immunological phenotypes. A later analysis found that HLA-associated TCR beta chains were more clonally expanded and had lower generation probabilities than equally common non-associated chains. A cluster of highly shared sequence variants was judged likely to be a technical artifact of the sequencing pipeline. A later genetic analysis associated a missense DCLRE1C variant with V-gene and J-gene trimming of TCR beta chains, and an independent cohort replicated the association. Only TCR beta chains were sequenced in this cohort, and the absence of alpha or paired-chain data limited detectable features. In a later analysis, the rate of TCR association differed among HLA loci, with DRB1 alleles having the most associated TCRs and HLA-C alleles having the fewest. Presence/absence analyses assumed roughly uniform sequencing depth across donors, an assumption that may not hold. Correlated functional status among segregating V segments might reflect linkage disequilibrium, but an unknown experimental factor could not be ruled out. According to a later analysis, most CMV-associated TCR beta chains appeared to be HLA-restricted, and the HLA associations seemed to be driven largely by CMV exposure. A further reported finding was that TCR beta sequences accurately predicted the HLA-A and HLA-B alleles for most subjects in the first cohort. According to a later genetic analysis, donors in an Asian-associated ancestry cluster had fewer N-insertions in productive TCRs than the approximately 670-donor mean. The only immune exposure information available for the cohort was CMV serostatus. HLA typing was unavailable for some donors at each locus, so association tests used only the typed subset. In both the original and validation cohorts, the classifier was reported to diagnose cytomegalovirus status with high specificity and sensitivity. In the study, approximately 160 TCR beta chains were listed as associated with cytomegalovirus. While some public TCRs were present in many individuals, most TCR sequences turned up only very rarely across donors. Several of the top co-occurrence clusters appeared to be linked to parvovirus B19, influenza, CMV and Epstein-Barr virus, according to a later analysis. When HLA alleles, especially DR and DQ, strongly co-occurred, attributing TCR associations to individual alleles was difficult.

The cohort consisted of hundreds of healthy bone marrow donors. Cohort members were all nominally healthy when sampled, although unrecorded immune exposures were likely present. The donor was CMV seronegative and belonged to the group of several hundred seronegative cohort members. A peripheral blood sample was provided by each donor, and peripheral blood mononuclear cells were used for TCR beta sequencing. The Qiagen DNeasy Blood Extraction Kit was used to extract genomic DNA from the blood cell samples. The germline V gene (reference sequence) sets CDR1 to GTSNPN and CDR2 to SVGIG. The CDR3 has 12 amino acids, counting the end cysteine and phenylalanine. The entry retains the CDR3 DNA only, 36 bases that are in frame from base 1. V is cut by 2 bases and J by 5 bases, and the space between the germline ends is 10 bases.

The sequence derives from a male donor in good health and CMV-seronegative. Input material: PBMCs. The rearranged chain carries TRBV30 and TRBJ2-7; too little of a D gene remains to name it. Here is the DNA: TGTGCCTGGAGTAGAGGTAGCCACGAGCAGTACTTC. Its translation reads: CAWSRGSHEQYF.